One sample yielded the 10 T cell receptor beta chains listed below, sequenced in a study of radiotherapy plus CTLA-4 blockade in lung cancer. Generated by immunoSEQ multiplex PCR, the TCRdb table keeps only in-frame clones and is missing some. Of around 45,000 clones in the sample, around 69% were seen once. The input for sequencing was peripheral blood, taken from a patient treated with radiotherapy plus ipilimumab. The receptors here all came from a human donor with non-small cell lung cancer who had stable disease on radiotherapy plus ipilimumab.

The V call is TRBV27, the J call TRBJ2-7; D gene uncertain. Germline CDR1 is MNHEY and CDR2 is SMNVEV (reference sequence). The CDR3 is made up of 13 amino acids. The V end was cut by 3 bases, the J end by 3 bases, with 9 bases between. The CDR3 DNA is TGTGCCAGCAGTTTGAGTGGCGGCTACGAGCAGTACTTC. Amino acid sequence: CASSLSGGYEQYF.

The rearrangement uses TRBV2 and TRBJ1-1; a possible D gene is TRBD1 (6 bases). Trimming cost V 2 bases and J 5 bases, with 15 bases left between them. Germline lookup yields CDR1 SNHLY and CDR2 FYNNEI. The CDR3 is 15 amino acids. The CDR3 loop reads CASSELGRGGTEAFF. The CDR3, as DNA: TGTGCCAGCAGTGAACTTGGCAGGGGAGGGACTGAAGCTTTCTTT.

The gene calls are TRBV9 and TRBJ2-3; D is perhaps TRBD1 or TRBD2 (5 bases each). The CDR3 covers 16 residues. The germline V gene encodes CDR1 SGDLS and CDR2 YYNGEE. With 3 bases removed from V and 1 base from J, the gap between germline ends came to 15 bases. The CDR3 region has the DNA TGTGCCAGCAGCGGTATACAGGAGAGGGGCACAGATACGCAGTATTTT. Residues: CASSGIQERGTDTQYF.

J is TRBJ2-1 and V is TRBV2, with D hard to call. The CDR3 has 15 residues. The germline gives CDR1 SNHLY, CDR2 FYNNEI. V lost 6 bases, J lost 0 bases, and 12 bases lay in between. The CDR3 sequence is CASRPDLSSYNEQFF. As DNA, the CDR3 is TGTGCCAGCAGGCCTGACTTGAGCTCCTACAATGAGCAGTTCTTC.

The chain couples TRBV19 to TRBJ1-3; D is ambiguous. The CDR3 spans 18 residues. Trimming left V 7 bases short and J 0 bases short, with 22 bases between. Germline V gives CDR1 LNHDA, CDR2 SQIVND (reference sequence). The CDR3 region is CASTLLRVGRNSGNTIYF. CDR3 sequence (DNA): TGTGCCAGTACCCTATTGAGGGTCGGACGGAACTCTGGAAACACCATATATTTT.

This chain uses TRBV6-1 with TRBJ1-3, with 8 bases matching TRBD1. This CDR3 is built from 15 residues. The V segment lost 8 bases and the J segment 5 bases; nucleotides outside the gene matches: 11. Germline-derived CDR1 and CDR2 are MNHNS and SASEGT. The CDR3 DNA sequence: TGTGCCAGCCAGAATTTAGGACAGGGCAGAAACACCATATATTTT. Amino acids: CASQNLGQGRNTIYF.

The rearrangement uses TRBV25-1 and TRBJ1-3, with D tentatively TRBD1 (6 bases). CDR1 and CDR2 from the germline V gene are MGHDK and SYGVNS. V lost 7 bases to trimming and J lost 0 bases, with 16 bases between them. The CDR3 has 16 amino acids. The CDR3 sequence is CASTEERTVSGNTIYF. In DNA, the CDR3 is TGTGCCAGCACAGAGGAACGGACAGTCTCTGGAAACACCATATATTTT.

J is TRBJ1-1 and V is TRBV11-2, with D possibly matching TRBD1 (6 bases). This CDR3 is 16 amino acids long. V dropped 7 bases and J dropped 1 base, with 19 bases sitting between them. CDR1 is SGHAT and CDR2 is FQNNGV in the germline V gene. The CDR3 sequence: CASTIRTGQSNTEAFF. CDR3 sequence (DNA): TGTGCCAGCACCATACGGACTGGACAGTCGAACACTGAAGCTTTCTTT.

The rearrangement links TRBV30 to TRBJ1-5; unclear D gene. The germline V gene has CDR1 GTSNPN and CDR2 SVGIG (reference sequence). The V end lost 0 bases, the J end lost 2 bases, and 11 bases lay between the germline ends. The length of the CDR3 is 15 residues. This CDR3 reads CAWSVRGFGNQPQHF. The CDR3, as DNA: TGTGCCTGGAGTGTACGGGGTTTTGGCAATCAGCCCCAGCATTTT. Together with reference TRBV30 and TRBJ1-5, the CDR3 gives the full variable domain: SQTIHQWPATLVQPVGSPLSLECTVEGTSNPNLYWYRQAAGRGLQLLFYSVGIGQISSEVPQNLSASRPQDRQFILSSKKLLLSDSGFYLCAWSVRGFGNQPQHFGDGTRLSIL.

CDR3 protein: CASSLRQGSYNEQFF. CDR3 nucleotides: TGTGCCAGCAGCTTACGACAGGGGTCCTACAATGAGCAGTTCTTC. The rearrangement links TRBV7-3 to TRBJ2-1, with 8 bases matching TRBD1. V lost 2 bases to trimming and J lost 1 base; unmatched junction nucleotides: 1. The CDR3 has 15 amino acids. Germline V gene sequence: CDR1 SGHTA, CDR2 FQGTGA.